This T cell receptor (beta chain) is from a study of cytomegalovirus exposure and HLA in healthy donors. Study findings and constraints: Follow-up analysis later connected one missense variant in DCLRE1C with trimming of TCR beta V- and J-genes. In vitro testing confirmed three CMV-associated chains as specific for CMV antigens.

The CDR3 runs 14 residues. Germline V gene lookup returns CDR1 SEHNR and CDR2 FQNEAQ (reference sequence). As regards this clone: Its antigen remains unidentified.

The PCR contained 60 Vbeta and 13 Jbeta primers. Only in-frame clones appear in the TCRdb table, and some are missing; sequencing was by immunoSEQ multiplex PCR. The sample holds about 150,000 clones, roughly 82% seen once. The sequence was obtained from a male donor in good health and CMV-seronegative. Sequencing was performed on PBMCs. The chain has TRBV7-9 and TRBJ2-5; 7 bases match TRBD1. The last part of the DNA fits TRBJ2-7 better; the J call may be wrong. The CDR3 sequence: CASSFRDRAYEQYF. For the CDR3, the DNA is TGTGCCAGCAGCTTCCGGGACAGAGCCTACGAGCAGTACTTC.